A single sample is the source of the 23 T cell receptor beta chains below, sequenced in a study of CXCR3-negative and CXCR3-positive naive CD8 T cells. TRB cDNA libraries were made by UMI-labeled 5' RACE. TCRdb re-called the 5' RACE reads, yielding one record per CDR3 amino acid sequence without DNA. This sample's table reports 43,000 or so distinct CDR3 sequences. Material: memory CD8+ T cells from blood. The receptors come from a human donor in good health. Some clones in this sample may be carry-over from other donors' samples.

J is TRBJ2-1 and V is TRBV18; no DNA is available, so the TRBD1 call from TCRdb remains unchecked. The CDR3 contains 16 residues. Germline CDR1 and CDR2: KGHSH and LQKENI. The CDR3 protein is CASSPLIRTEYNEQFF. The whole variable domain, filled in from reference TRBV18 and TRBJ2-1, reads NAGVMQNPRHLVRRRGQEARLRCSPMKGHSHVYWYRQLPEEGLKFMVYLQKENIIDESGMPKERFSAEFPKEGPSILRIQQVVRGDSAAYFCASSPLIRTEYNEQFFGPGTRLTVL.

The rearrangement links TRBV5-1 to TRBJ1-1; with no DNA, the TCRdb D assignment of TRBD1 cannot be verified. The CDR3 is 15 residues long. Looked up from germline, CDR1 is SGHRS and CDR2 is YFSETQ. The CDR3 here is CASSPDRGRNPEAFF.

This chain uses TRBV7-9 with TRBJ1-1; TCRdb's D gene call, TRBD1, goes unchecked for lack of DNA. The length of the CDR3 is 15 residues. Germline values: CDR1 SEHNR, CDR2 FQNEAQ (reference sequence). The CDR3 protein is CASSLFRGMNTEAFF.

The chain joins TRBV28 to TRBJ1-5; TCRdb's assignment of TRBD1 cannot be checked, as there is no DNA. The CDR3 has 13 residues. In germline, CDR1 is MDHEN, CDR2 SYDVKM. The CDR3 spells CASSDRGDQPQHF.

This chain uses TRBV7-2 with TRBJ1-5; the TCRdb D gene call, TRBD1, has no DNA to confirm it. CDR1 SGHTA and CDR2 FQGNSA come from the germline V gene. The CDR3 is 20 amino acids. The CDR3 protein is CASSQLTGTGVFVGNQPQHF. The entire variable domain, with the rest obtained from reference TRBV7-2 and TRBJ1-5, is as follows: GAGVSQSPSNKVTEKGKDVELRCDPISGHTALYWYRQSLGQGLEFLIYFQGNSAPDKSGLPSDRFSAERTGGSVSTLTIQRTQQEDSAVYLCASSQLTGTGVFVGNQPQHFGDGTRLSIL.

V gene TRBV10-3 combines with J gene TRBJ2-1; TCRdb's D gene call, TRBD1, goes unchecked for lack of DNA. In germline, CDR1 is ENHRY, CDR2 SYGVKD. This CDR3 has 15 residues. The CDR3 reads CAISAGQGAIDEQFF.

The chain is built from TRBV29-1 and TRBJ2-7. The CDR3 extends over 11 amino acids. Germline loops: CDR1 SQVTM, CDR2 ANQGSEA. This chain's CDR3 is CSVEESYEPYF.

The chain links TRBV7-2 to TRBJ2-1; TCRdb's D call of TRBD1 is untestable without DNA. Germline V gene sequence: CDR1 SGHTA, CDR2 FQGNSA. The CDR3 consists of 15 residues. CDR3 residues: CASSLGGVSYNEQFF.

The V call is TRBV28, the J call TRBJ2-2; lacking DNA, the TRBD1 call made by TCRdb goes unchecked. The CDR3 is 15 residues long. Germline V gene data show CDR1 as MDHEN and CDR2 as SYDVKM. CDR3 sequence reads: CASSLRGSDTGELFF.

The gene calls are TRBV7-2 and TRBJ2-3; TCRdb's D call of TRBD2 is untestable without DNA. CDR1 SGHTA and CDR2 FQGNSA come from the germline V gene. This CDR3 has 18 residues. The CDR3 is CASSLPSGSGSITDTQYF.

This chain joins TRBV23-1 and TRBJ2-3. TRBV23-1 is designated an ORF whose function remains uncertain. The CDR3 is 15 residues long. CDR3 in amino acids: CASSQWRFGADTQYF.

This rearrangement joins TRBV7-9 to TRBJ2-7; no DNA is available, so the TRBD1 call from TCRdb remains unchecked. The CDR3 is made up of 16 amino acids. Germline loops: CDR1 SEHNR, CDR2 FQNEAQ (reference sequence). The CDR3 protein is CASSFLGSRGTYEQYF.

Here the CDR3 reads CASSYPGGQYNEQFF. V is TRBV6-5 and J is TRBJ2-1; TCRdb outputs TRBD1, but without DNA this stays unchecked. From germline, CDR1 is MNHEY and CDR2 SVGAGI. CDR3 length equals 15 residues.

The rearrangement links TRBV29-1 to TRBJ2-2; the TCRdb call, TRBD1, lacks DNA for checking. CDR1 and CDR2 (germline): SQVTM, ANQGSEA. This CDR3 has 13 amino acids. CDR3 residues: CSVEARERGELFF.

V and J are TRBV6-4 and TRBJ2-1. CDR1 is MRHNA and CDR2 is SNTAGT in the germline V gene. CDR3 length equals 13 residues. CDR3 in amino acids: CASSEGSYNEQFF.

This CDR3 is CASSMEYEQFF. The chain uses TRBV2 and TRBJ2-1. There are 11 residues in the CDR3. Germline V gene lookup returns CDR1 SNHLY and CDR2 FYNNEI. Using reference TRBV2 and TRBJ2-1 for the parts outside the CDR3, the full variable domain is EPEVTQTPSHQVTQMGQEVILRCVPISNHLYFYWYRQILGQKVEFLVSFYNNEISEKSEIFDDQFSVERPDGSNFTLKIRSTKLEDSAMYFCASSMEYEQFFGPGTRLTVL.

The CDR3 sequence is CASSQVSLTGELFF. The chain carries TRBV3-1 and TRBJ2-2. The CDR3 contains 14 residues. CDR1 LGHDT and CDR2 YNNKEL come from the germline V gene (reference sequence).

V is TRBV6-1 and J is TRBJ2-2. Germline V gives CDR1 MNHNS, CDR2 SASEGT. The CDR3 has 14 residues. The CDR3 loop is CASSEETITGELFF.

The CDR3 protein is CAWSSGIGGYEQYF. The chain employs TRBV30 and TRBJ2-7; the TRBD2 assignment by TCRdb is unverifiable without DNA. CDR3 length: 14 residues. Germline V CDR1 and CDR2: GTSNPN, SVGIG (reference sequence).

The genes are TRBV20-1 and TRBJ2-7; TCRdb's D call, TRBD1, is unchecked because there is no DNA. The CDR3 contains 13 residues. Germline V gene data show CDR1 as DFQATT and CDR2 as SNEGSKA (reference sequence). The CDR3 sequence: CSASEAHSYEQYF.

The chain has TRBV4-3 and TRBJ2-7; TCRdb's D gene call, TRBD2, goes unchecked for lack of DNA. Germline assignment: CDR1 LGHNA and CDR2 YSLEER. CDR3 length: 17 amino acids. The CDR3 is CASSQESGTSGDYEQYF.

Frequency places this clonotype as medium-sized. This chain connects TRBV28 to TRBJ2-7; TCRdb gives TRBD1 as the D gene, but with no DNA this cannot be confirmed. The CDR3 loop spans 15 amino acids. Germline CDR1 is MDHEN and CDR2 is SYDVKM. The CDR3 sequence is CASRNEEGVSYEQYF.

The CDR3 is CSVVVFGNTEAFF. The genes are TRBV29-1 and TRBJ1-1. The germline V gene encodes CDR1 SQVTM and CDR2 ANQGSEA. The CDR3 is made up of 13 amino acids.